Sequencing of this TCR beta chain was carried out in a study of siplizumab effects on memory and regulatory T cells. Findings and limits, study-wide: Memory cells that were CD4+ and unstimulated gave rise to alloreactive sequences, which siplizumab significantly reduced. Most proliferating CD4+ or CD8+ clones, roughly 75-96%, had no naive or memory assignment.

For this clone: Antigen specificity is unknown.

The assay was immunoSEQ multiplex PCR, and TCRdb's table has in-frame clones only and misses some. The table shows approximately 110,000 clones, with about 90% occurring only once. Unmatched junction bases numbered 4, after V lost 1 base and J lost 6 bases. Germline V gene lookup returns CDR1 SGHTA and CDR2 FQGNSA. This CDR3 is 15 amino acids long. The origin of this receptor is a human donor in good health. The chain carries TRBV7-2 and TRBJ2-3, with 10 bases lining up with TRBD1. Sequencing was done on a sample of Tregs sorted from blood. The CDR3 coding sequence is TGTGCCAGCAGCTTAGGGACAGGGGGTTTGGATACGCAGTATTTT. Its translation is CASSLGTGGLDTQYF.